This TCR beta chain was profiled in a study of control samples from healthy donors and cancer patients. CDR3 length: 12 amino acids. Trimming removed 6 bases from V and 6 bases from J, with 10 bases in between. Germline lookup yields CDR1 SGHTA and CDR2 FQGNSA. This clone has just a few counts. The assay was immunoSEQ multiplex PCR, and TCRdb's table has in-frame clones only and misses some. This sample yields 130,000 or so clones, of which roughly 90% are seen a single time; almost 40% belongs to the top ten. This chain connects TRBV7-2 to TRBJ2-3, with no clear D. The TCR comes from a man aged 50-59 years in good health. The sample consisted of blood. CDR3 loop: CASRSLGDTQYF. CDR3 DNA: TGTGCCAGCAGGTCTCTTGGGGATACGCAGTATTTT.